The 6 T cell receptor beta chains presented below share a single source sample, sequenced in a study of shared clonotypes between healthy human individuals. Sequenced by immunoSEQ multiplex PCR; TCRdb stores in-frame clones only, minus some. The table records over 2,000,000 clones, about 93% of them present only once. Naive CD8 cells, CD45RO-negative and positively selected for CCR7, excluded terminally differentiated effector memory CD45RA+ cells. Sequenced sample: naive CD8+ T cells from PBMCs. The source of these receptors is a man younger than 35 in good health. Some clones in this sample may be carry-over from other donors' samples.

In its sample, this clone was seen once. The chain couples TRBV14 to TRBJ2-1, with D perhaps TRBD1 (5 bases). CDR3 length equals 13 residues. CDR1 and CDR2 (germline): SGHDN, FVKESK. Trimming removed 9 bases from V and 4 bases from J, with 13 bases in between. CDR3 DNA: TGTGCCAGTGGCCAGGGTCTTTACAATGAGCAGTTCTTC. This sequence encodes CASGQGLYNEQFF.

The genes are TRBV19 and TRBJ2-1; D is ambiguous. This CDR3 has 16 amino acids. Germline V gives CDR1 LNHDA, CDR2 SQIVND (reference sequence). The V end lost 0 bases, the J end lost 10 bases, and 19 bases lay between the germline ends. CDR3 bases: TGTGCCAGTAGTATAGATTTGTGGCGTGGGTCGGGCGAGCAGTTCTTC. Translating gives CASSIDLWRGSGEQFF.

The chain employs TRBV5-4 and TRBJ2-7; D gene uncertain. CDR1 is SGHNT, CDR2 YYREEE, per germline (reference sequence). The length of the CDR3 is 12 residues. V shed 1 base and J shed 6 bases, with 8 bases lying between them. In nucleotides, the CDR3 is TGTGCCAGCAGCTTGTGGACCCGCGAGCAGTACTTC. Amino acids: CASSLWTREQYF.

The chain has TRBV27 and TRBJ2-2, with D maybe TRBD2 (5 bases). Germline V gene sequence: CDR1 MNHEY, CDR2 SMNVEV (reference sequence). The CDR3 runs to 14 residues. V lost 6 bases and J 4 bases, leaving 12 bases between the germline ends. CDR3 residues: CASSLPGITGELFF. CDR3 nucleotide sequence: TGTGCCAGCAGCCTTCCCGGGATCACCGGGGAGCTGTTTTTT.

Details on this clone: Other nucleotide sequences in the sample specify the same CDR3. The chain employs TRBV27 and TRBJ1-5, with 9 positions matching TRBD1. CDR1 and CDR2 from the germline V gene are MNHEY and SMNVEV (reference sequence). The CDR3 is 15 amino acids. Trimming cost V 2 bases and J 6 bases; bases outside gene matches: 5. CDR3 protein: CASSLGTGGSQPQHF. The CDR3 bases are TGTGCCAGCAGTTTAGGCACAGGGGGCTCTCAGCCCCAGCATTTT.

V and J are TRBV7-6 and TRBJ1-2, with 12 nucleotides matching TRBD1. V shed 4 bases and J 2 bases; nucleotides not matched to a gene: 14. In germline, CDR1 is SGHVS, CDR2 FNYEAQ. The CDR3 covers 19 residues. CDR3 in amino acids: CASSWSRGQGAPYNYGYTF. The CDR3 nucleotides read TGTGCCAGCAGCTGGAGCCGGGGACAGGGGGCGCCGTACAACTATGGCTACACCTTC.